A selection of T cell receptor beta chains follows, all from one sample in a study of PD-L1 blockade in urothelial cancer. TCRdb keeps only in-frame clones here, not all; method: immunoSEQ multiplex PCR. The data hold tens of thousands of clones, with roughly 87% observed a single time. The specimen comprised PBMCs, sampled around atezolizumab (anti-PD-L1) treatment. These receptors were collected from an older woman with urothelial cancer. CDR3s include the opening cysteine and the closing phenylalanine or tryptophan. The D gene is left open where the match is weak. Size tells how often a clone was seen (once, few, many) or the class of an expanded clone, and some rows leave it out.

J gene: TRBJ2-3; V gene: TRBV4-1; clone size: -; D gene: -; CDR3 protein: CASSQDHGRGWGWTDTQYF; CDR3 DNA: TGCGCCAGCAGCCAAGATCATGGTAGGGGGTGGGGATGGACAGATACGCAGTATTTT
J gene: TRBJ2-2; V gene: TRBV5-1; clone size: -; D gene: TRBD1; CDR3 protein: CASSSTGDTGELFF; CDR3 DNA: TGCGCCAGCAGCTCGACAGGGGACACCGGGGAGCTGTTTTTT
J gene: TRBJ1-1; V gene: TRBV6-5; clone size: -; D gene: -; CDR3 protein: CASSTWTAASTEAFF; CDR3 DNA: TGTGCCAGCAGTACTTGGACAGCGGCGAGCACTGAAGCTTTCTTT
J gene: TRBJ1-4; V gene: TRBV9; clone size: -; D gene: TRBD1; CDR3 protein: CASSATGGPNEKLFF; CDR3 DNA: TGTGCCAGCAGCGCCACAGGGGGCCCTAATGAAAAACTGTTTTTT
J gene: TRBJ2-2; V gene: TRBV10-3; clone size: -; D gene: TRBD1; CDR3 protein: CAISESMSGRGQGIF; CDR3 DNA: TGTGCCATCAGTGAGTCGATGAGCGGCAGGGGGCAGGGGATTTTT
J gene: TRBJ2-1; V gene: TRBV4-3; clone size: few; D gene: TRBD1; CDR3 protein: CASSLRDRADNEQFF; CDR3 DNA: TGCGCCAGCAGCCTCAGGGACAGGGCCGACAATGAGCAGTTCTTC
J gene: TRBJ2-5; V gene: TRBV9; clone size: -; D gene: TRBD2; CDR3 protein: CASSEGTSGGFLETQYF; CDR3 DNA: TGTGCCAGCAGCGAGGGGACTAGCGGGGGTTTTTTAGAGACCCAGTACTTC
J gene: TRBJ2-4; V gene: TRBV6-6; clone size: -; D gene: TRBD1; CDR3 protein: CASSYSGQGKNIQYF; CDR3 DNA: TGTGCCAGCAGTTACTCGGGACAGGGGAAGAACATTCAGTACTTC
J gene: TRBJ2-7; V gene: TRBV5-5; clone size: -; D gene: TRBD1; CDR3 protein: CASSLRDSPGYEQYF; CDR3 DNA: TGTGCCAGCAGCTTGCGGGACAGCCCGGGGTACGAGCAGTACTTC
J gene: TRBJ2-1; V gene: TRBV29-1; clone size: once; D gene: -; CDR3 protein: CSVSAATYNEQFF; CDR3 DNA: TGCAGCGTGAGTGCGGCAACCTACAATGAGCAGTTCTTC
J gene: TRBJ1-1; V gene: TRBV28; clone size: once; D gene: TRBD1; CDR3 protein: CASIKNPRGFTEAFF; CDR3 DNA: TGTGCCAGCATTAAAAACCCCAGGGGGTTCACTGAAGCTTTCTTT
J gene: TRBJ1-1; V gene: TRBV5-1; clone size: -; D gene: TRBD1; CDR3 protein: CASSHRTGQNTEAFF; CDR3 DNA: TGCGCCAGCAGCCACCGGACAGGCCAGAACACTGAAGCTTTCTTT
J gene: TRBJ1-1; V gene: TRBV29-1; clone size: -; D gene: -; CDR3 protein: CSVGAGPRDTEAFF; CDR3 DNA: TGCAGCGTTGGGGCCGGTCCCAGGGACACTGAAGCTTTCTTT
J gene: TRBJ1-1; V gene: TRBV29-1; clone size: -; D gene: -; CDR3 protein: CSVDHRNEAFF; CDR3 DNA: TGCAGCGTTGACCACAGAAATGAAGCTTTCTTT
J gene: TRBJ2-1; V gene: TRBV18; clone size: -; D gene: TRBD2; CDR3 protein: CASSLSSGSHNEQFF; CDR3 DNA: TGTGCCAGCTCACTATCGAGCGGGAGCCACAATGAGCAGTTCTTC
J gene: TRBJ1-5; V gene: TRBV2; clone size: -; D gene: -; CDR3 protein: CASSRKMTGNQPQHF; CDR3 DNA: TGTGCCAGCAGTCGAAAGATGACAGGCAATCAGCCCCAGCATTTT